The 22 T cell receptor beta chains below come from one sample, sequenced in a study of blood T cell repertoires in COVID-19. Sequencing used immunoSEQ multiplex PCR; TCRdb keeps in-frame clones, though not all of them. The repertoire holds about 200,000 clones, with 80% as singletons. Source material: peripheral blood. These receptors all come from a woman aged 65 to 85 with acute or convalescent COVID-19.

This clone was detected only once. This chain links TRBV7-2 with TRBJ2-7; D unresolved. V was trimmed by 4 bases and J by 4 bases, leaving 11 bases between them. This CDR3 contains 13 residues. Germline assignment: CDR1 SGHTA and CDR2 FQGNSA. CDR3 coding DNA: TGTGCCAGCAGCTCATTCCCGGTTTACGAGCAGTACTTC. It translates to CASSSFPVYEQYF.

The V gene is TRBV11-3, the J gene TRBJ2-1; 9 nucleotides line up with TRBD1. The CDR3 spans 13 residues. Germline V gene data show CDR1 as SGHNT and CDR2 as YENEEA. Trimming took 5 bases from V and 10 from J; bases not matched to a gene: 6. DNA for the CDR3: TGTGCCAGCAGCGAAGGACAGGGGTCGGAGCAGTTCTTC. This encodes CASSEGQGSEQFF.

V and J are TRBV2 and TRBJ1-2; a possible D gene is TRBD1 (5 bases). Trimming removed 5 bases at V and 4 bases at J, with 17 bases between. Germline loops: CDR1 SNHLY, CDR2 FYNNEI. CDR3 length equals 15 residues. CDR3: CASSSDNGRLYGYTF. In DNA, the CDR3 is TGTGCCAGCAGTTCGGACAACGGACGGCTCTATGGCTACACCTTC.

The J gene is TRBJ2-2, the V gene TRBV28; D might be TRBD1 (5 bases). Germline CDR1 MDHEN, CDR2 SYDVKM. There are 14 residues in the CDR3. Deletions cut 6 bases from V and 1 base from J, with 9 bases between. The CDR3 sequence is CASSQQVNTGELFF. The CDR3 DNA is TGTGCCAGCAGCCAACAGGTGAACACCGGGGAGCTGTTTTTT.

The chain employs TRBV3-1 (or the pseudogene TRBV3-2) and TRBJ2-2; D perhaps matches TRBD2 (5 bases). The CDR3 is made up of 13 amino acids. Trimming pared 8 bases from V and 4 bases from J, leaving 11 bases between. Germline values: CDR1 LGHDT, CDR2 YNNKEL (reference sequence). The CDR3 region is CASRPGGTGELFF. The CDR3 nucleotides read TGTGCCAGCCGTCCCGGAGGCACCGGGGAGCTGTTTTTT.

The chain uses TRBV11-2 and TRBJ1-2; 8 nucleotides agree with TRBD1. With 5 bases clipped from V and 4 bases from J, the junction kept 6 bases outside the gene matches. CDR3 length: 14 amino acids. Germline values: CDR1 SGHAT, CDR2 FQNNGV. Written as DNA, the CDR3 is TGTGCCAGCAGCACGGACAGGGTGGTCTATGGCTACACCTTC. It encodes CASSTDRVVYGYTF.

The V and J genes are TRBV6-6 and TRBJ2-5; TRBD1 aligns across 10 bases. The CDR3 extends over 15 amino acids. V lost 2 bases, J lost 3 bases, and 3 bases stayed unmatched. The germline V gene has CDR1 MNHNY and CDR2 SVGAGI (reference sequence). The CDR3 loop is CASSYPGQGKETQYF. Written as DNA, the CDR3 is TGTGCCAGCAGTTACCCGGGACAGGGGAAAGAGACCCAGTACTTC.

CDR3 amino acids: CASTGSVIQYF. In DNA form, the CDR3 reads TGTGCCAGCACAGGGTCGGTGATTCAGTACTTC. The rearrangement uses TRBV9 and TRBJ2-4, with a weak D call TRBD1 (5 bases). Germline loops: CDR1 SGDLS, CDR2 YYNGEE. CDR3 length equals 11 residues. With 6 bases removed from V and 10 bases from J, the gap between germline ends came to 11 bases.

The chain carries TRBV28 and TRBJ2-1, with TRBD2 matching 11 bases. The CDR3 runs to 16 residues. The V segment lost 1 base and the J segment 4 bases; nucleotides outside the gene matches: 3. Germline V gene lookup returns CDR1 MDHEN and CDR2 SYDVKM. This CDR3 reads CASSLLGLAAYNEQFF. The CDR3 nucleotides are TGTGCCAGCAGTTTATTGGGACTAGCGGCATACAATGAGCAGTTCTTC.

The CDR3 spells CASSYFPGHGYTF. The DNA of the CDR3 is TGTGCCAGCAGTTACTTCCCAGGGCATGGCTACACCTTC. The V gene is TRBV6-5, the J gene TRBJ1-2; a weak D match, TRBD1 (5 bases). CDR3 length: 13 residues. Between the trimmed V and J ends, which lost 1 base and 6 bases, there was a span of 9 bases. Germline V CDR1 and CDR2: MNHEY, SVGAGI.

The CDR3 is CASTGGSVSTDTQYF. The CDR3 nucleotides are TGTGCCAGCACAGGGGGTAGCGTCAGCACAGATACGCAGTATTTT. The chain uses TRBV2 and TRBJ2-3; 7 nucleotides agree with TRBD1. The V gene's germline CDR1 is SNHLY and CDR2 FYNNEI. This CDR3 is 15 amino acids long. J was trimmed by 0 bases and V by 7 bases; bases with no gene match: 7.

This clone was detected only a few times. CDR3 sequence (DNA): TGTGCCAGCAGCCCGACGACAGGGTCCACCGGGGAGCTGTTTTTT. It is translated as CASSPTTGSTGELFF. The V and J genes are TRBV14 and TRBJ2-2; 7 bases are shared with TRBD1. Germline V gene sequence: CDR1 SGHDN, CDR2 FVKESK. Losses at the gene ends were 4 bases for V and 4 bases for J; bases not matched to a gene: 6. The CDR3 spans 15 residues.

The chain couples TRBV5-4 to TRBJ2-1, with 10 bases lining up with TRBD2. Germline V gene lookup returns CDR1 SGHNT and CDR2 YYREEE (reference sequence). The CDR3 totals 15 residues. With 3 bases clipped from V and 2 bases from J, the junction kept 2 bases outside the gene matches. The CDR3 protein is CASSSTSGTYNEQFF. CDR3 in DNA: TGTGCCAGCAGCTCAACTAGCGGGACCTACAATGAGCAGTTCTTC. Full variable domain (missing parts from reference TRBV5-4 and TRBJ2-1): ETGVTQSPTHLIKTRGQQVTLRCSSQSGHNTVSWYQQALGQGPQFIFQYYREEENGRGNFPPRFSGLQFPNYSSELNVNALELDDSALYLCASSSTSGTYNEQFFGPGTRLTVL.

The chain's CDR3 is CASSPFSNQPQHF. Here the CDR3 DNA reads TGTGCCAGCAGCCCCTTTAGCAATCAGCCCCAGCATTTT. The chain carries TRBV7-2 and TRBJ1-5; D ambiguous. V lost 5 bases to trimming and J lost 0 bases, with 5 bases between them. The CDR3 has 13 residues. Germline V CDR1 and CDR2: SGHTA, FQGNSA.

This clone came up once. V gene TRBV7-9 combines with J gene TRBJ1-5, with TRBD1 matching over 11 bases. This CDR3 spans 17 amino acids. The J segment lost 8 bases and the V segment lost 2 bases, leaving 11 bases of the junction unmatched. Germline CDR1 and CDR2: SEHNR and FQNEAQ (reference sequence). Written as DNA, the CDR3 is TGTGCCAGCAGCTTATACCTCGGACAGGGGGCGACGGAGCCCCAGCATTTT. Translation gives CASSLYLGQGATEPQHF.

The rearrangement uses TRBV5-1 and TRBJ2-3; TRBD2 matches at 8 bases. Trimming took 5 bases from V and 5 from J; bases not matched to a gene: 7. From germline, CDR1 is SGHRS and CDR2 YFSETQ. The CDR3 has 14 residues. CDR3 bases: TGCGCCAGCAGGGAGGACCTAGCGGGAGATACGCAGTATTTT. Protein sequence: CASREDLAGDTQYF.

This chain joins TRBV27 and TRBJ2-7, with D tentatively TRBD2 (6 bases). The CDR3 consists of 14 residues. The germline gives CDR1 MNHEY, CDR2 SMNVEV (reference sequence). V lost 6 bases and J 2 bases, leaving 14 bases between the germline ends. The CDR3 protein is CASRHTGGAYEQYF. CDR3 nucleotides: TGTGCCAGCAGACACACGGGCGGGGCCTACGAGCAGTACTTC.

The gene calls are TRBV18 and TRBJ2-7, with D uncertain. This CDR3 contains 14 residues. CDR1 and CDR2 from the germline V gene are KGHSH and LQKENI. Trimming left V 0 bases short and J 1 base short, with 7 bases between. In DNA form, the CDR3 reads TGTGCCAGCTCACCACCTTCACAGTCCTACGAGCAGTACTTC. It yields the protein CASSPPSQSYEQYF.

This clone was seen at least ten times. This rearrangement joins TRBV2 to TRBJ2-1; tentatively, D is TRBD2 (5 bases). V shed 5 bases and J shed 9 bases, with 14 bases lying between them. CDR1 is SNHLY and CDR2 is FYNNEI in the germline V gene. The CDR3 is 13 amino acids. The CDR3 region has the DNA TGTGCCAGCAGTTCTGTCACTGGAGGTGAGCAGTTCTTC. This gives the protein CASSSVTGGEQFF.

The chain combines TRBV23-1 with TRBJ2-7; TRBD2 matches at 7 bases. TRBV23-1 is assigned to the ORF class and has an uncertain function. This CDR3 has 15 residues. Unmatched junction bases numbered 13, after V lost 9 bases and J lost 2 bases. This chain's CDR3 is CARAPLSSGPYEQYF. As DNA, the CDR3 is TGCGCCAGGGCCCCCCTCTCTAGCGGTCCCTACGAGCAGTACTTC.

The chain uses TRBV11-2 and TRBJ2-7, with D possibly being TRBD1 (6 bases). Germline V CDR1 and CDR2: SGHAT, FQNNGV. V lost 5 bases and J 2 bases, leaving 25 bases between the germline ends. The CDR3 has 18 amino acids. For the CDR3, the DNA is TGTGCCAGCAGCGCATCCCGGGACATCCCTAAGCAACCCTACGAGCAGTACTTC. Protein product: CASSASRDIPKQPYEQYF.

The rearrangement links TRBV30 to TRBJ2-3; the D gene is possibly TRBD2 (5 bases). Germline CDR1 GTSNPN, CDR2 SVGIG (reference sequence). Trimming took off 2 bases at V and 5 bases at J, with 14 bases between the two ends. CDR3 length: 14 residues. CDR3 coding DNA: TGTGCCTGGAGTTCGCCTAGCATCCTAGATACGCAGTATTTT. Translation: CAWSSPSILDTQYF. Supplemented by reference TRBV30 and TRBJ2-3, the full variable domain reads SQTIHQWPATLVQPVGSPLSLECTVEGTSNPNLYWYRQAAGRGLQLLFYSVGIGQISSEVPQNLSASRPQDRQFILSSKKLLLSDSGFYLCAWSSPSILDTQYFGPGTRLTVL.